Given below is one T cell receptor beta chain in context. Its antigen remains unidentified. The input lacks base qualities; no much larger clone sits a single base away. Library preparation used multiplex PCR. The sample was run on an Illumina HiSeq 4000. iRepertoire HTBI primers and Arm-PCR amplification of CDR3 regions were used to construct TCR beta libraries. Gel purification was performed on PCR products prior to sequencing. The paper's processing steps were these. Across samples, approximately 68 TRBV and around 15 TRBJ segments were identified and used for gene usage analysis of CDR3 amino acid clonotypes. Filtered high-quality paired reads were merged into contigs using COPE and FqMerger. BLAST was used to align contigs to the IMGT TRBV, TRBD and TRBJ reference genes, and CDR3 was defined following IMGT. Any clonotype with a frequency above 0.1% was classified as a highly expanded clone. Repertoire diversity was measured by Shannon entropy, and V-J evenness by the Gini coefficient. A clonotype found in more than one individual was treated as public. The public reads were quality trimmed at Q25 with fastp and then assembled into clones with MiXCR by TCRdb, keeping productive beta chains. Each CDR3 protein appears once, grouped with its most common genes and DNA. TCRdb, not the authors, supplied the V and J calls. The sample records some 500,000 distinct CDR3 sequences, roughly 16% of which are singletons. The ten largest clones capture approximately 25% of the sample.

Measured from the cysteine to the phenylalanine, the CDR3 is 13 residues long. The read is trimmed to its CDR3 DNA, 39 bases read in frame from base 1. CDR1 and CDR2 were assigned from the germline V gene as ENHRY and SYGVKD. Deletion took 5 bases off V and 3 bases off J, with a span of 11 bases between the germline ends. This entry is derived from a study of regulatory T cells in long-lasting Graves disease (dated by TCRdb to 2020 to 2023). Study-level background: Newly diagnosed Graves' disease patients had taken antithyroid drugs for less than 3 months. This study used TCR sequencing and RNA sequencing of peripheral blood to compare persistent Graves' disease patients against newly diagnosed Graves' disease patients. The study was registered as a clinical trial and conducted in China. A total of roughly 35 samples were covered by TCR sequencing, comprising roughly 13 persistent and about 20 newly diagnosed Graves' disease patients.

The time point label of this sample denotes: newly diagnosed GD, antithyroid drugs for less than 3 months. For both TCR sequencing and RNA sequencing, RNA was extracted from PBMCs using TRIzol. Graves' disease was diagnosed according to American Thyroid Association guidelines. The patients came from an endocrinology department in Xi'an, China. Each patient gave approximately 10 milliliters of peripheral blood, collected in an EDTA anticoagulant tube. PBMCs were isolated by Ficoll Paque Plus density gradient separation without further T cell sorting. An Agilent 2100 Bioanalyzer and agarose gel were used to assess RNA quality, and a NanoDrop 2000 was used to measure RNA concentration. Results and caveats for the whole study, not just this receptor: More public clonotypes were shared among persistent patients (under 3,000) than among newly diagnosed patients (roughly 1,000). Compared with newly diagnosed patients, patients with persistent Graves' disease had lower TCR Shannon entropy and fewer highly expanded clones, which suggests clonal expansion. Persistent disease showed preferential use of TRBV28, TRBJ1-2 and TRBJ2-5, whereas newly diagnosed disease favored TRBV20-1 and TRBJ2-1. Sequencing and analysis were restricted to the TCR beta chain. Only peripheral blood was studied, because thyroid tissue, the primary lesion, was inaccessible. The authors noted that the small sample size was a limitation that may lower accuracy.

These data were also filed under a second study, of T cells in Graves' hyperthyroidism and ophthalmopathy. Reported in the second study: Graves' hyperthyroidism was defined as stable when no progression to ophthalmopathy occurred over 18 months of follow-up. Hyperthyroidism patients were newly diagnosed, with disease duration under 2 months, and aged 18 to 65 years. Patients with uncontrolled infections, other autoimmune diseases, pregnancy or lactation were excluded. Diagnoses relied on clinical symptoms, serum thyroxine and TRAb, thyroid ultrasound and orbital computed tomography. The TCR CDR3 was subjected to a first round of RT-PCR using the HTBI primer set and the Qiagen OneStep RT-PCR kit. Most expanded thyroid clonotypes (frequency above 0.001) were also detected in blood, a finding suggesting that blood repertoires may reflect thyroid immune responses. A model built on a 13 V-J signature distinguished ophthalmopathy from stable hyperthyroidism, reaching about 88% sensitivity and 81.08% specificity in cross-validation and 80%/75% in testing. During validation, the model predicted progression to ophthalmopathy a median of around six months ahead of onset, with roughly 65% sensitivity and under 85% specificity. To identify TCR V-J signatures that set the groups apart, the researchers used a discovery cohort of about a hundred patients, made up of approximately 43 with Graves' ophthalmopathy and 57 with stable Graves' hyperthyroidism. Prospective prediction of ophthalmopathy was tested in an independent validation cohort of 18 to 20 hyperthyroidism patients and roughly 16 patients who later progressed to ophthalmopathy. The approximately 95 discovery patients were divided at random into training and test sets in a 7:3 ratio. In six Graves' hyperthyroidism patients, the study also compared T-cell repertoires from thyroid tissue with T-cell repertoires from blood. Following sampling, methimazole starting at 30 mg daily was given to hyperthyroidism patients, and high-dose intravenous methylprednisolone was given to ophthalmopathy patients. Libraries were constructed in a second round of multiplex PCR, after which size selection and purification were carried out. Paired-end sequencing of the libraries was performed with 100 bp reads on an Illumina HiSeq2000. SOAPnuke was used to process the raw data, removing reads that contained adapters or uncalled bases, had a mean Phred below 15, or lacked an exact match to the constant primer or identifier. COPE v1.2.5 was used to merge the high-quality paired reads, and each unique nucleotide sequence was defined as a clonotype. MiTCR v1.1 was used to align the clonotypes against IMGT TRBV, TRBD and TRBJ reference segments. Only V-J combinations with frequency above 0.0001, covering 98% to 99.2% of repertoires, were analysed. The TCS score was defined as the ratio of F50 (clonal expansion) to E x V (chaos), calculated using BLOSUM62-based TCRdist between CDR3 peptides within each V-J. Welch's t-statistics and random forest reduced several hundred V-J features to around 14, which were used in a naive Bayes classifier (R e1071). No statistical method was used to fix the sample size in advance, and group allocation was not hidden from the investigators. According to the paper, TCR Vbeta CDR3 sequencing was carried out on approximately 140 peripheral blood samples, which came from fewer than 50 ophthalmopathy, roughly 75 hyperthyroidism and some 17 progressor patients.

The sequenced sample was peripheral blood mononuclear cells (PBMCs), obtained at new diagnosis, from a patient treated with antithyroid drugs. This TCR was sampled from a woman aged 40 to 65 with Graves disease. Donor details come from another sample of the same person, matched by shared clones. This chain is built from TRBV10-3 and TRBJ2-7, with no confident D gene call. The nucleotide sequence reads TGTGCCATCAGTCGGCAGTCGGACTACGAGCAGTACTTC. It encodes CAISRQSDYEQYF.